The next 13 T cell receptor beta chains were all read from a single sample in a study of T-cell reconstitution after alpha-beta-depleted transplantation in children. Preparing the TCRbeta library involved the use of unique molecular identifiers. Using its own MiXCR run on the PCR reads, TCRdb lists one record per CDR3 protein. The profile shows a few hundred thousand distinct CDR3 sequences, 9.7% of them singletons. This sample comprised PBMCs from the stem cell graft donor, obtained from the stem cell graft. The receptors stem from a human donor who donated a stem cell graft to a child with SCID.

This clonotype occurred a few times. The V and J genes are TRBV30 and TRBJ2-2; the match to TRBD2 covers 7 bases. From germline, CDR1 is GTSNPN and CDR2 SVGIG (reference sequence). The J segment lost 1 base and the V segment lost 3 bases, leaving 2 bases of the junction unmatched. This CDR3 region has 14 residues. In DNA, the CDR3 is TGTGCCTGGAGGGTAGCGGGGAACACCGGGGAGCTGTTTTTT. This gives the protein CAWRVAGNTGELFF.

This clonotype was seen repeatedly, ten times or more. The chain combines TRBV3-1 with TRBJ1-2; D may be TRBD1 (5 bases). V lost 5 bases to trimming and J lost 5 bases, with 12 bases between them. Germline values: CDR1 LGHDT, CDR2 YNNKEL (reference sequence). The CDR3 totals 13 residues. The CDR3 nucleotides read TGTGCCAGCAGCTCGGGACCGCTATATGGCTACACCTTC. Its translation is CASSSGPLYGYTF.

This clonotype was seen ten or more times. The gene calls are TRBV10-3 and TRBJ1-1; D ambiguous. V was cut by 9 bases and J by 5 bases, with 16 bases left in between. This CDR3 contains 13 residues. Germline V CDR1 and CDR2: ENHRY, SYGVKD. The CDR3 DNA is TGTGCCATGAGTAGGGTGTCTACGACTGAAGCTTTCTTT. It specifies CAMSRVSTTEAFF.

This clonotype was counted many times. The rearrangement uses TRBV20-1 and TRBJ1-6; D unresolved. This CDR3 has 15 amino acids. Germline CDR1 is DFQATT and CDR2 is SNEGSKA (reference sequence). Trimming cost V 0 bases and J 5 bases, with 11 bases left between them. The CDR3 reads CSARDSGLNNSPLHF. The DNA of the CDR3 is TGCAGTGCTAGAGATTCCGGACTGAATAATTCACCCCTCCACTTT.

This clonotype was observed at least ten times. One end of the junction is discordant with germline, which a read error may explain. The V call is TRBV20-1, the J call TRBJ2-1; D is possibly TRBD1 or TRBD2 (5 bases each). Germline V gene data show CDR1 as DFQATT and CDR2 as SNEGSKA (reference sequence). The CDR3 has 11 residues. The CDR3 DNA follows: TGCAGTGCCTCATCGGGGCCGAGTTATCACTTC. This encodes CSASSGPSYHF.

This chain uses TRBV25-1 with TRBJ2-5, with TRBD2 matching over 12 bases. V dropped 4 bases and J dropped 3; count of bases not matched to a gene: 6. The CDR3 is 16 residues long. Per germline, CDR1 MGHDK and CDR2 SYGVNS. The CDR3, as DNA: TGTGCCAGCAGTGCCGTCGGACTAGCGGGGAAAGAGACCCAGTACTTC. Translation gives CASSAVGLAGKETQYF.

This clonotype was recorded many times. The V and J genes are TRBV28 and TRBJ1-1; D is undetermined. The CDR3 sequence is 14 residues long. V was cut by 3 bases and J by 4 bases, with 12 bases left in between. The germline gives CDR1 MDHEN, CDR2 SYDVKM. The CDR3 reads CASSFGGRITEAFF. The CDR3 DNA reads TGTGCCAGCAGTTTTGGTGGACGGATCACTGAAGCTTTCTTT.

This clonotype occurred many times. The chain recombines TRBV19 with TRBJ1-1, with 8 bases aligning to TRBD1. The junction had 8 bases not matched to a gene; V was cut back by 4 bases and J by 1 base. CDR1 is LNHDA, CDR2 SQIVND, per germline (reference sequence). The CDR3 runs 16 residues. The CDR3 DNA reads TGTGCCAGTAGTAGTGGGCCGGACAGGGCGAACACTGAAGCTTTCTTT. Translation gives CASSSGPDRANTEAFF.

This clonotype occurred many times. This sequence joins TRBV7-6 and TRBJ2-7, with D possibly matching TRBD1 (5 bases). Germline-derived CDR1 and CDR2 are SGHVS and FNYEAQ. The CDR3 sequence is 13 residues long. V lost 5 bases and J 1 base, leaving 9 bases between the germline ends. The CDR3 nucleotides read TGTGCCAGCAGCCCGACAGAGTCCTACGAGCAGTACTTC. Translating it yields CASSPTESYEQYF.

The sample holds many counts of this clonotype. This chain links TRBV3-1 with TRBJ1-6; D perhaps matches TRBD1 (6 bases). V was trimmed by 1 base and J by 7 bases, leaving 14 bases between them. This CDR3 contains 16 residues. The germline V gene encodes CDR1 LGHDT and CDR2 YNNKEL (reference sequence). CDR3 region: CASSQGFGGANSPLHF. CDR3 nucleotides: TGTGCCAGCAGCCAAGGTTTTGGGGGCGCAAATTCACCCCTCCACTTT.

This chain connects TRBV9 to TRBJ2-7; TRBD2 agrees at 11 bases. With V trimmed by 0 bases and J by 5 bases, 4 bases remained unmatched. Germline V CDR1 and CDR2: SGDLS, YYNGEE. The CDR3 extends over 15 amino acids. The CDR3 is CASSVGGLAVNEQYF. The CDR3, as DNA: TGTGCCAGCAGCGTAGGGGGACTAGCGGTTAACGAGCAGTACTTC.

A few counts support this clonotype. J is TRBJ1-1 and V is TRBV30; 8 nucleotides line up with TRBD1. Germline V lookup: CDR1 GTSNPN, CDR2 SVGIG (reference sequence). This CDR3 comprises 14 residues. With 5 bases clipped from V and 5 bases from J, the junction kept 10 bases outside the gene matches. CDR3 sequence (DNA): TGTGCCTGGGACCCCCAGGGGGCGGGAACTGAAGCTTTCTTT. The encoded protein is CAWDPQGAGTEAFF. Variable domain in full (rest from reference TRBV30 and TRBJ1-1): SQTIHQWPATLVQPVGSPLSLECTVEGTSNPNLYWYRQAAGRGLQLLFYSVGIGQISSEVPQNLSASRPQDRQFILSSKKLLLSDSGFYLCAWDPQGAGTEAFFGQGTRLTVV.

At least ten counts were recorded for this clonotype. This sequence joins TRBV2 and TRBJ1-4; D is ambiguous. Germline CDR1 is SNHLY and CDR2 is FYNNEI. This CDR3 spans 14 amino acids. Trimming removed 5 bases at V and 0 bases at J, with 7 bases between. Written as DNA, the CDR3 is TGTGCCAGCAGTAAATCTCCAACTAATGAAAAACTGTTTTTT. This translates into CASSKSPTNEKLFF. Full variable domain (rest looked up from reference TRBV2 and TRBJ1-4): EPEVTQTPSHQVTQMGQEVILRCVPISNHLYFYWYRQILGQKVEFLVSFYNNEISEKSEIFDDQFSVERPDGSNFTLKIRSTKLEDSAMYFCASSKSPTNEKLFFGSGTQLSVL.